This T cell receptor (beta chain) was retrieved from a study of T-cell reconstitution after alpha-beta-depleted transplantation in children. Regarding the study as a whole: Alpha-beta T cells about two months after transplant reportedly derived from several hundred expanded graft clones.

Of note for this clonotype: Its matching antigen is unknown.

It was with unique molecular identifiers that the TCRbeta library was prepared. TCRdb ran MiXCR on the PCR reads and lists one entry per CDR3 protein. The top ten hold around 13% of the sample, which has about 510,000 distinct CDR3 sequences, over 9.5% seen once. Germline trimming cut 3 bases from V and 2 bases from J; bases unmatched to any gene: 25. CDR3 length: 22 residues. Germline V gives CDR1 MDHEN, CDR2 SYDVKM. The rearrangement uses TRBV28 and TRBJ2-1; 7 nucleotides agree with TRBD2. This receptor was identified in a female patient aged 2 to 10 who had a stem cell transplant for aplastic anemia, so the T cells may come from the graft donor. The specimen was PBMCs, mostly from graft donor cells, collected 180 days after TCRalphabeta/CD19-depleted stem cell transplant. The CDR3 nucleotides are TGTGCCAGCAGTTTTCTGCGCCCGCGGGGCAGCATTCTAGCGGCGACCTACAATGAGCAGTTCTTC. This codes for CASSFLRPRGSILAATYNEQFF.